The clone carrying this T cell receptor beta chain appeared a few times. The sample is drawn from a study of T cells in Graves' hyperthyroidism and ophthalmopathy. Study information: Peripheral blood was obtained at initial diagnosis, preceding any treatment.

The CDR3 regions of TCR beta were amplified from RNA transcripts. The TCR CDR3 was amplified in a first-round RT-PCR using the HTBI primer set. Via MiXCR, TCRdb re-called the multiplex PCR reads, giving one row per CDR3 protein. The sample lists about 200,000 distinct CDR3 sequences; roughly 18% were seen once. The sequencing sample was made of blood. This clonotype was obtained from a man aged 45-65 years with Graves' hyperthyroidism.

The CDR3 region is CASRPSGRSYEQYF. The CDR3 DNA sequence: TGCGCCAGCAGACCATCCGGGAGATCTTACGAGCAGTACTTC. The genes are TRBV5-1 and TRBJ2-7; D is possibly TRBD2 (6 bases). Germline values: CDR1 SGHRS, CDR2 YFSETQ. The CDR3 covers 14 residues. Trimming took off 5 bases at V and 4 bases at J, with 16 bases between the two ends.